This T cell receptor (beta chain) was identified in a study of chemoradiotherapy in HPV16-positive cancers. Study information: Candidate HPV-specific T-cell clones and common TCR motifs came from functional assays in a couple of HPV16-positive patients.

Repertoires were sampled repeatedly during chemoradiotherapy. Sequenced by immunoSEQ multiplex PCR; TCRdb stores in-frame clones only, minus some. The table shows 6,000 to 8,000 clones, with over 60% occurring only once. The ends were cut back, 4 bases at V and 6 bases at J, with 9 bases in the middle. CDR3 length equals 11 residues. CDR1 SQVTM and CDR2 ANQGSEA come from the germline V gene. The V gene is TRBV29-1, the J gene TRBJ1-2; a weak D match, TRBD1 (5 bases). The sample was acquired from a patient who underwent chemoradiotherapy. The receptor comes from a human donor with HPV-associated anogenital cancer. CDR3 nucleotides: TGCAGCGTTGGGGGGACGGATGGCTACACCTTC. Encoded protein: CSVGGTDGYTF.